Listed below are T cell receptor beta chains from one sample, sequenced in a study of follicular helper T cells after annual influenza vaccination. Here immunoSEQ multiplex PCR was the method, and the copy in TCRdb shows in-frame clones only, minus some. The sample has about 5,000 clones, almost 85% seen once. Here the sequenced sample was CXCR5+ CD38- circulating T follicular helper cells from blood, taken on the day of influenza vaccination. These receptors were taken from an adult who received the influenza vaccine. CDR3s include the opening cysteine and the closing phenylalanine or tryptophan. The D gene is left open where the match is weak. Rows give clone size only sometimes, using once, few, many, or a class for an expanded clone.

few | TRBJ2-1 | TRBV28 | TRBD2 | TGTGCCAGCAGTTTACCGGGACTAGCGAACAATGAGCAGTTCTTC | CASSLPGLANNEQFF
. | TRBJ1-1 | TRBV28 | TRBD1 | TGTGCCAGCAGTCCGACAGGGGGCGGGACTGAAGCTTTCTTT | CASSPTGGGTEAFF
. | TRBJ1-1 | TRBV11-2 | . | TGTGCCAGCAGCTTAGAGCGGAACACTGAAGCTTTCTTT | CASSLERNTEAFF
. | TRBJ1-2 | TRBV7-2 | . | TGTGCCAGCAGCTTAGCGGGGGGAGGTTATGGCTACACCTTC | CASSLAGGGYGYTF
. | TRBJ2-3 | TRBV5-1 | . | TGCGCCAGCAGCTTGGATCGAGGGATCACAGATACGCAGTATTTT | CASSLDRGITDTQYF
few | TRBJ1-2 | TRBV7-8 | . | TGTGCCAGCAGCCCAGACGGATACTATGGCTACACCTTC | CASSPDGYYGYTF
. | TRBJ2-3 | TRBV5-1 | . | TGCGCCAGCAGCGCCGTGGCTGGGGAACGAGATACGCAGTATTTT | CASSAVAGERDTQYF
. | TRBJ1-3 | TRBV7-8 | . | TGTGCCAGCAGCTTAGCTGCAGGGCAGAACTCTGGAAACACCATATATTTT | CASSLAAGQNSGNTIYF
. | TRBJ2-1 | TRBV19 | . | TGTGCCAGTAGTATTAGAGTCAATGAGCAGTTCTTC | CASSIRVNEQFF
. | TRBJ1-1 | TRBV7-3 | . | TGTGCCAGCAGCTTATATCCGGGGAACACTGAAGCTTTCTTT | CASSLYPGNTEAFF
. | TRBJ2-2 | TRBV5-6 | TRBD1 | TGTGCCAGCAGCAGTCTAGGGGACAGGGTTGGCGGGGAGCTGTTTTTT | CASSSLGDRVGGELFF
. | TRBJ2-1 | TRBV19 | TRBD2 | TGTGCCAGTAGCCGACTAGCGGGAGAGCATTACGGGGATGAGCAGTTCTTC | CASSRLAGEHYGDEQFF
. | TRBJ2-5 | TRBV5-6 | TRBD1 | TGTGCCAGCAGCTTGTACACAGGGGTCGAGACCCAGTACTTC | CASSLYTGVETQYF
once | TRBJ1-1 | TRBV2 | . | TGTGCCAGCAGCGGACAGTTCAAAGAGGGGAACACTGAAGCTTTCTTT | CASSGQFKEGNTEAFF
. | TRBJ1-5 | TRBV5-1 | . | TGCGCCAGCAGCTTAGGCCATGTTGGGGGCCTTTCTCAGCCCCAGCATTTT | CASSLGHVGGLSQPQHF
. | TRBJ2-3 | TRBV6-5 | TRBD1 | TGTGCCAGCAGATACTCGCCAGGGGGCAGAGATACGCAGTATTTT | CASRYSPGGRDTQYF
few | TRBJ2-7 | TRBV21-1 | . | TGTGCCAGCAGCAAAGAAAGGGGTTGGCAGTACTTC | CASSKERGWQYF
. | TRBJ1-5 | TRBV7-2 | TRBD1 | TGTGCCAGCAGCTGGACCTCCGGGACAGGGGAGCCCCAGCATTTT | CASSWTSGTGEPQHF
. | TRBJ1-1 | TRBV4-3 | . | TGCGCCAGCAGCCAAGATTCCCGAGCTGAAGCTTTCTTT | CASSQDSRAEAFF
. | TRBJ2-6 | TRBV10-3 | TRBD1 | TGTGCCATCAGTGGAAATAATGGACAGGGGGCCCACTCTGGGGCCAACGTCCTGACTTTC | CAISGNNGQGAHSGANVLTF
. | TRBJ1-2 | TRBV2 | TRBD1 | TGTGCCAGCACTCCCCTCGCCGGGACAGGGAATGGCTACACCTTC | CASTPLAGTGNGYTF
. | TRBJ2-1 | TRBV2 | . | TGTGCCAGCAGCGGCAAGCGGGCCGAGCAGTTCTTC | CASSGKRAEQFF
. | TRBJ2-3 | TRBV5-5 | . | TGTGCCAGCAGCTTCCCCGGGACAGATACGCAGTATTTT | CASSFPGTDTQYF
. | TRBJ2-7 | TRBV7-8 | TRBD2 | TGTGCCAGCAGTTTGGGACTAGCCGCCGAATACGAGCAGTACTTC | CASSLGLAAEYEQYF
. | TRBJ2-3 | TRBV27 | . | TGTGCCAGCAGTTTAAAGAGTACAGATACGCAGTATTTT | CASSLKSTDTQYF
. | TRBJ1-1 | TRBV19 | TRBD1 | TGTGCCAGTAGTTTAAACAGGGGCACTGAAGCTTTCTTT | CASSLNRGTEAFF
. | TRBJ2-2 | TRBV30 | TRBD1 | TGTGCCTCCCCGGACAGGGGCGCCGGGGAGCTGTTTTTT | CASPDRGAGELFF
once | TRBJ2-7 | TRBV6-5 | TRBD2 | TGTGCCAGCAGTACCGGGACTAGGCCCTACGAGCAGTACTTC | CASSTGTRPYEQYF
. | TRBJ1-1 | TRBV27 | . | TGTGCCAGCAGACGTAGCCCGGGGAACACTGAAGCTTTCTTT | CASRRSPGNTEAFF
. | TRBJ2-5 | TRBV30 | . | TGTGCCTGGAGTGTACGAGAGACCCAGTACTTC | CAWSVRETQYF
. | TRBJ2-2 | TRBV4-3 | . | TGCGCCAGCAGCCAAGACCAGGGTTGGGCGGGGGAGCTGTTTTTT | CASSQDQGWAGELFF
. | TRBJ2-1 | TRBV19 | TRBD2 | TGTGCCAGTAGTATTGACCGGGAGGGCTACAATGAGCAGTTCTTC | CASSIDREGYNEQFF
. | TRBJ2-5 | TRBV5-4 | . | TGTGCCAGCAGCTTGGAAGTGACACCTCGGGAGACCCAGTACTTC | CASSLEVTPRETQYF
. | TRBJ2-7 | TRBV9 | TRBD1 | TGTGCCAGCAGCGTAGCCACAGGGGGAAACTACGAGCAGTACTTC | CASSVATGGNYEQYF
. | TRBJ1-1 | TRBV29-1 | TRBD1 | TGCAGCGTGGGACAGATGAACACTGAAGCTTTCTTT | CSVGQMNTEAFF
. | TRBJ2-5 | TRBV28 | TRBD2 | TGTGCCAGCATGGGGACTAGCGGGAGCTTGTCAGAGACCCAGTACTTC | CASMGTSGSLSETQYF
. | TRBJ2-1 | TRBV5-6 | TRBD2 | TGTGCCAGCAGCTTGGTAGGACTAGCGGGAGCGATTGGCAATGAGCAGTTCTTC | CASSLVGLAGAIGNEQFF
. | TRBJ1-3 | TRBV14 | . | TGTGCCAGCAGCCCCAATTTAGGACAGCGAAACACCATATATTTT | CASSPNLGQRNTIYF
. | TRBJ2-2 | TRBV29-1 | . | TGCAGCGTTGACCGCTATTACACCGGGGAGCTGTTTTTT | CSVDRYYTGELFF
. | TRBJ1-1 | TRBV5-1 | . | TGCGCCAGCAGCTTGGGAAACCAGGGGTCCGCTGAAGCTTTCTTT | CASSLGNQGSAEAFF
. | TRBJ2-5 | TRBV7-2 | . | TGTGCCAGCAGCTTAGTGGGGTACGAGACCCAGTACTTC | CASSLVGYETQYF
. | TRBJ2-5 | TRBV5-1 | TRBD2 | TGCGCCAGCAGCCAAACTAGCGGGAGGGCCGGAAATGAGACCCAGTACTTC | CASSQTSGRAGNETQYF